Each of the 21 T cell receptor beta chains below was sequenced from the same sample in a study of shared clonotypes between healthy human individuals. Clones were sequenced by immunoSEQ multiplex PCR, and TCRdb holds only the in-frame ones, with some missing. The sample comprises approximately 1.5 million clones, 98% to 99% of which are singletons, and about 0.4% rests with the top ten. The sample taken for sequencing was naive CD4+ T cells sorted from blood. Subset defined: CD45RA+ positively selected. The source is a man aged 25 to 45 in good health.

The chain uses TRBV10-3 and TRBJ2-2, with TRBD2 matching over 10 bases. Germline V gene data show CDR1 as ENHRY and CDR2 as SYGVKD. The CDR3 loop spans 16 amino acids. The V segment lost 4 bases and the J segment 1 base; nucleotides outside the gene matches: 3. Here the CDR3 reads CAISAGLAVNTGELFF. CDR3 DNA: TGTGCCATCAGTGCCGGACTAGCGGTGAACACCGGGGAGCTGTTTTTT.

The chain joins TRBV4-2 to TRBJ2-7, with 7 nucleotides matching TRBD1. V lost 0 bases, J lost 1 base, and 0 bases stayed unmatched. Germline CDR1 is LGHNA and CDR2 is YNFKEQ. The length of the CDR3 is 14 residues. The CDR3 reads CASSQEQGSYEQYF. CDR3 bases: TGTGCCAGCAGCCAAGAACAGGGGTCCTACGAGCAGTACTTC.

As for this clone: Different DNA sequences within this sample yield the same CDR3. V gene TRBV2 combines with J gene TRBJ2-5; no definite D call. Deletions cut 6 bases from V and 5 bases from J, with 4 bases between. Germline CDR1 and CDR2: SNHLY and FYNNEI. The length of the CDR3 is 10 residues. The CDR3 sequence: CASSLETQYF. As DNA, the CDR3 is TGTGCCAGCAGCCTTGAGACCCAGTACTTC.

The chain is built from TRBV5-8 and TRBJ2-3; 8 bases align to TRBD1. V lost 3 bases and J lost 1; bases outside the gene matches: 1. CDR3 size: 14 residues. Looked up from germline, CDR1 is SGHTS and CDR2 is YDEGEE. The CDR3 bases are TGTGCCAGCAGCTCGGACAGGGGCACAGATACGCAGTATTTT. This sequence encodes CASSSDRGTDTQYF.

V is TRBV7-2 and J is TRBJ2-5; D remains unclear. The length of the CDR3 is 15 residues. Per germline, CDR1 SGHTA and CDR2 FQGNSA. Trimming stripped 5 bases from V and 3 bases from J, with 16 bases between. Here the CDR3 reads CASSAGGAVKETQYF. The CDR3 nucleotides are TGTGCCAGCAGCGCCGGTGGCGCGGTCAAAGAGACCCAGTACTTC.

The J gene is TRBJ2-1, the V gene TRBV4-1; 12 bases match TRBD2. Germline-derived CDR1 and CDR2 are MGHRA and YSYEKL. V lost 3 bases, J lost 5 bases, and 2 bases stayed unmatched. The CDR3 extends over 15 amino acids. The CDR3, as DNA: TGCGCCAGCAGCCAGACTAGCGGGAGCCACAATGAGCAGTTCTTC. This sequence encodes CASSQTSGSHNEQFF.

This chain uses TRBV7-2 with TRBJ1-2; D is unresolved. Germline CDR1 reads SGHTA; CDR2 reads FQGNSA. This CDR3 spans 14 amino acids. V was cut by 5 bases and J by 2 bases, with 12 bases left in between. The CDR3 sequence: CASSPRGGNYGYTF. CDR3 in DNA: TGTGCCAGCAGCCCAAGAGGCGGGAACTATGGCTACACCTTC.

This clone was detected once. The CDR3 spells CASSLVGRLRNEQFF. The CDR3 DNA follows: TGTGCCAGCAGCTTAGTAGGCAGACTCCGCAATGAGCAGTTCTTC. This rearrangement joins TRBV13 to TRBJ2-1; no definite D call. Germline CDR1 PRHDT, CDR2 FYEKMQ (reference sequence). Trimming removed 1 base at V and 6 bases at J, with 13 bases between. The CDR3 runs 15 residues.

The CDR3 protein is CASSLSRGRHQPQHF. The DNA for the CDR3 is TGTGCCAGCAGCTTGTCCAGGGGGCGGCATCAGCCCCAGCATTTT. V usage is TRBV5-6 and J usage is TRBJ1-5; 8 bases line up with TRBD1. Trimming at V came to 1 base and at J to 5 bases, leaving 5 bases not matched to a gene. Germline V gene data show CDR1 as SGHDT and CDR2 as YYEEEE. This CDR3 comprises 15 residues.

Regarding this clone: Other DNA sequences in the same sample also yield this CDR3. The chain is built from TRBV15 and TRBJ1-5; possible D gene TRBD1, 5 bases. The CDR3 consists of 15 residues. Germline-derived CDR1 and CDR2 are LNHNV and YYDKDF (reference sequence). V was cut by 2 bases and J by 1 base, with 9 bases left in between. The CDR3, as DNA: TGTGCCACCAGCAGACAGGGAAGAAGCAATCAGCCCCAGCATTTT. This codes for CATSRQGRSNQPQHF. Together with reference TRBV15 and TRBJ1-5, the CDR3 gives the full variable domain: DAMVIQNPRYQVTQFGKPVTLSCSQTLNHNVMYWYQQKSSQAPKLLFHYYDKDFNNEADTPDNFQSRRPNTSFCFLDIRSPGLGDTAMYLCATSRQGRSNQPQHFGDGTRLSIL.

V usage is TRBV9 and J usage is TRBJ1-2; possibly TRBD1 for D (5 bases). The germline V gene has CDR1 SGDLS and CDR2 YYNGEE. The CDR3 has 15 residues. V lost 1 base to trimming and J lost 4 bases, with 14 bases between them. The DNA for the CDR3 is TGTGCCAGCAGCGTATTGGGGACTAATTCCTATGGCTACACCTTC. Translated: CASSVLGTNSYGYTF.

The rearrangement links TRBV5-1 to TRBJ2-2, with TRBD2 matching over 11 bases. This CDR3 spans 16 amino acids. J lost 7 bases, V lost 1 base, and 6 bases had no gene match. Looked up from germline, CDR1 is SGHRS and CDR2 is YFSETQ. The DNA for the CDR3 is TGCGCCAGCAGCTTGACTAGCGGGAGTTCTGGCGGGGAGCTGTTTTTT. Protein product: CASSLTSGSSGGELFF.

The chain is built from TRBV7-9 and TRBJ2-5; TRBD2 is a possible D gene (5 bases). The V end was cut by 6 bases, the J end by 4 bases, with 9 bases between. Germline CDR1 is SEHNR and CDR2 is FQNEAQ (reference sequence). This CDR3 has 12 amino acids. CDR3: CASSRTRETQYF. In DNA form, the CDR3 reads TGTGCCAGCAGTCGGACTCGAGAGACCCAGTACTTC.

This clone has a single count. V and J are TRBV6-5 and TRBJ2-7; weak D call: TRBD1 (6 bases). Trimming stripped 3 bases from V and 3 bases from J, with 12 bases between. The CDR3 has 14 residues. Germline CDR1 is MNHEY and CDR2 is SVGAGI. CDR3 amino acids: CASSYSRTVYEQYF. CDR3 DNA: TGTGCCAGCAGTTATTCACGGACAGTCTACGAGCAGTACTTC.

The chain links TRBV6-5 to TRBJ1-5; 8 bases align to TRBD1. The CDR3 has 14 amino acids. Per germline, CDR1 MNHEY and CDR2 SVGAGI. V was pared by 6 bases and J by 5 bases, with 6 bases of the junction left unmatched. This CDR3 is CASRGQGGYQPQHF. CDR3 nucleotide sequence: TGTGCCAGCAGAGGACAGGGTGGGTATCAGCCCCAGCATTTT.

This chain connects TRBV7-2 to TRBJ2-3, with TRBD2 matching over 10 bases. Germline assignment: CDR1 SGHTA and CDR2 FQGNSA. The CDR3 runs to 15 residues. V lost 2 bases to trimming and J lost 4 bases; unmatched junction nucleotides: 3. CDR3 DNA sequence: TGTGCCAGCAGCTTACTAGCGGGAGTTCCAGATACGCAGTATTTT. Residues: CASSLLAGVPDTQYF. The complete variable domain, with remaining parts taken from reference TRBV7-2 and TRBJ2-3, reads GAGVSQSPSNKVTEKGKDVELRCDPISGHTALYWYRQSLGQGLEFLIYFQGNSAPDKSGLPSDRFSAERTGGSVSTLTIQRTQQEDSAVYLCASSLLAGVPDTQYFGPGTRLTVL.

The V gene is TRBV11-3, the J gene TRBJ2-1; D may match TRBD1 or TRBD2 (5 bases each). There are 16 residues in the CDR3. The V gene's germline CDR1 is SGHNT and CDR2 YENEEA. Deletions cut 2 bases from V and 0 bases from J, with 11 bases between. The CDR3 DNA follows: TGTGCCAGCAGCTTAAACCGAGGGGTCTCCTACAATGAGCAGTTCTTC. It codes for CASSLNRGVSYNEQFF.

The chain uses TRBV28 and TRBJ2-1, with no clear D. Deletions cut 1 base from V and 4 bases from J, with 5 bases between. CDR1 is MDHEN, CDR2 SYDVKM, per germline. This CDR3 has 13 amino acids. The CDR3 sequence is CASSLSVYNEQFF. CDR3 in DNA: TGTGCCAGCAGTTTATCTGTGTACAATGAGCAGTTCTTC.

The gene calls are TRBV5-1 and TRBJ2-7, with 12 positions matching TRBD1. This CDR3 has 16 amino acids. Germline CDR1 SGHRS, CDR2 YFSETQ. The trim removed 5 bases at V and 4 bases at J, leaving 10 bases unmatched. This CDR3 reads CASRPGTGGVEYEQYF. For the CDR3, the DNA is TGCGCCAGCAGACCCGGGACAGGGGGCGTCGAGTACGAGCAGTACTTC.

The V and J genes are TRBV6-1 and TRBJ1-2, with TRBD1 matching 7 bases. This CDR3 has 13 amino acids. In germline, CDR1 is MNHNS, CDR2 SASEGT. V gave up 4 bases and J gave up 9 bases; unmatched junction bases: 8. The CDR3 loop is CASSVGDRVSYTF. In nucleotides, the CDR3 is TGTGCCAGCAGTGTTGGTGACAGGGTGAGCTACACCTTC.

The chain uses TRBV6-6 and TRBJ2-3, with D perhaps TRBD1 (5 bases). Trimming removed 7 bases at V and 8 bases at J, with 19 bases between. Looked up from germline, CDR1 is MNHNY and CDR2 is SVGAGI (reference sequence). The CDR3 spans 14 residues. CDR3 DNA: TGTGCCAGCAAGGATTGGAGTGGGGCCGGTACGCAGTATTTT. The encoded protein is CASKDWSGAGTQYF.